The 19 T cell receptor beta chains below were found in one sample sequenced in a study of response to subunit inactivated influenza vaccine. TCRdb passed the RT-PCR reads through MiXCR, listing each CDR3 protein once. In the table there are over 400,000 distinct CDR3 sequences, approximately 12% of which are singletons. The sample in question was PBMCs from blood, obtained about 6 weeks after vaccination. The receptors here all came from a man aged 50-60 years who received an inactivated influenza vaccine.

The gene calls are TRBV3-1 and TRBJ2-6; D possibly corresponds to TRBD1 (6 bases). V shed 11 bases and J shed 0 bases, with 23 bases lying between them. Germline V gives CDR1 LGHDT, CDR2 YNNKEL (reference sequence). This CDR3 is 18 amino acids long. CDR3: CASCQVAGALSGANVLTF. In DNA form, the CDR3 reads TGTGCCTCCTGCCAAGTCGCAGGGGCACTCTCTGGGGCCAACGTCCTGACTTTC. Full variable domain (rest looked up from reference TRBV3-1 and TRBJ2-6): DTAVSQTPKYLVTQMGNDKSIKCEQNLGHDTMYWYKQDSKKFLKIMFSYNNKELIINETVPNRFSPKSPDKAHLNLHINSLELGDSAVYFCASCQVAGALSGANVLTFGAGSRLTVL.

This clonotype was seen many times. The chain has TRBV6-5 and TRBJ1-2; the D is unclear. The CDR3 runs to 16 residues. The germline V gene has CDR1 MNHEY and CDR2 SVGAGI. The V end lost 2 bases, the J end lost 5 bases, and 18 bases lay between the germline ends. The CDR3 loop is CASSYLHLGKGYGYTF. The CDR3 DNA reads TGTGCCAGCAGTTACCTGCATCTAGGGAAGGGTTATGGCTACACCTTC.

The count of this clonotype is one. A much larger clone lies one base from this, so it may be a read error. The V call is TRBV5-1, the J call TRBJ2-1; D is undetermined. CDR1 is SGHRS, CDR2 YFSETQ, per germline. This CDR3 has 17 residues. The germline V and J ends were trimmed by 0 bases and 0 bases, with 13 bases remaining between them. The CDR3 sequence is CASSLVPAEISYNEQFF. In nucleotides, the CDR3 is TGCGCCAGCAGCTTGGTTCCCGCGGAAATCTCCTACAATGAGCAGTTCTTC.

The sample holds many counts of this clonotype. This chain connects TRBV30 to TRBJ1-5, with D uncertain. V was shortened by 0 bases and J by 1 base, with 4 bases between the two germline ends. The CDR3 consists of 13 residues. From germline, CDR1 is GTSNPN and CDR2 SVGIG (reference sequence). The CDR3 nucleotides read TGTGCCTGGAGTGTAGACAGCAATCAGCCCCAGCATTTT. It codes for CAWSVDSNQPQHF.

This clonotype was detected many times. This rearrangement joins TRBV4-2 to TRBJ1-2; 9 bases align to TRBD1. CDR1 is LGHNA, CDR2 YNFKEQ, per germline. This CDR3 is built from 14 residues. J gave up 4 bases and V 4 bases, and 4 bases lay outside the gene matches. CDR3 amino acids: CASSPGQGTYGYTF. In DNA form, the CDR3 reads TGTGCCAGCAGCCCCGGACAGGGGACCTATGGCTACACCTTC.

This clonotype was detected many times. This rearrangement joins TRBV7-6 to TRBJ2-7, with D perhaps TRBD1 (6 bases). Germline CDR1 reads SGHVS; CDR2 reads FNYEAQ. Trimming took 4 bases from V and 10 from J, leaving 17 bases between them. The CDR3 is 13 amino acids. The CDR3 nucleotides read TGTGCCAGCAGCTCAAAAATGACAGGTCTTCAGTACTTC. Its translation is CASSSKMTGLQYF.

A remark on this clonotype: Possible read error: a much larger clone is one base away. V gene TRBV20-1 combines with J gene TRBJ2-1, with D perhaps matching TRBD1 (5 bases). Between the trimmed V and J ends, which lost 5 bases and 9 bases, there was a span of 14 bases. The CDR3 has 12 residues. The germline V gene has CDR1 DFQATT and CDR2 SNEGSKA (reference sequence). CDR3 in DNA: TGCAGTGCTGGAAGGCAGGGCGGTGAGCAGTTCTTC. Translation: CSAGRQGGEQFF.

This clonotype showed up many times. As DNA, the CDR3 is TGCGCCAGCAGCTTGAAGGTTTTCGGAAACACTGAAGCTTTCTTT. It is translated as CASSLKVFGNTEAFF. The chain employs TRBV5-1 and TRBJ1-1; D not certain. CDR1 and CDR2 from the germline V gene are SGHRS and YFSETQ. V was trimmed by 1 base and J by 2 bases, leaving 12 bases between them. The CDR3 covers 15 residues. Drawing the rest from reference TRBV5-1 and TRBJ1-1, the complete variable domain is KAGVTQTPRYLIKTRGQQVTLSCSPISGHRSVSWYQQTPGQGLQFLFEYFSETQRNKGNFPGRFSGRQFSNSRSEMNVSTLELGDSALYLCASSLKVFGNTEAFFGQGTRLTVV.

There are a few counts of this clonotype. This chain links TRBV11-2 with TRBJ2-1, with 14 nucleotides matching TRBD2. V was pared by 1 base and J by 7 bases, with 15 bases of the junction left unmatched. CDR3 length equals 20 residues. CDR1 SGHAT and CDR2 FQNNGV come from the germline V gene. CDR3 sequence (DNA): TGTGCCAGCAGCTTAGTGTCCAGGCCGACGACTAGCGGGGGGGCAAATGAGCAGTTCTTC. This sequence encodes CASSLVSRPTTSGGANEQFF.

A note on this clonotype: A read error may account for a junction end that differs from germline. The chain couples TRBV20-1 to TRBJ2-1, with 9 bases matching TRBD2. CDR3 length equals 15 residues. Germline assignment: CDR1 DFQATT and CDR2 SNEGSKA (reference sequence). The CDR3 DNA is TGCTGTGCTGAGACCGGGACTAGCATTTTGGATGAGCAGTTCTTC. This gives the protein CCAETGTSILDEQFF.

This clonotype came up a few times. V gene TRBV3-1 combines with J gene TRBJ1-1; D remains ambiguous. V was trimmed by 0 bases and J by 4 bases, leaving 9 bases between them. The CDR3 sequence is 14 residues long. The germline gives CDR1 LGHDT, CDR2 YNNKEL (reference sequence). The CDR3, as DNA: TGTGCCAGCAGCCAAGATCCCGGGCCCACTGAAGCTTTCTTT. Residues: CASSQDPGPTEAFF.

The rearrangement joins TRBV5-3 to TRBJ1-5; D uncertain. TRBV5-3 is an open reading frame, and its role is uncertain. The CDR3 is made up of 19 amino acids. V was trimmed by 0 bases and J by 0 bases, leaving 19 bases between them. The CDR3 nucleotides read TGTGCCAGAAGCTTGGTCGTCGGAGAATCTAGAGATAGCAATCAGCCCCAGCATTTT. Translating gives CARSLVVGESRDSNQPQHF.

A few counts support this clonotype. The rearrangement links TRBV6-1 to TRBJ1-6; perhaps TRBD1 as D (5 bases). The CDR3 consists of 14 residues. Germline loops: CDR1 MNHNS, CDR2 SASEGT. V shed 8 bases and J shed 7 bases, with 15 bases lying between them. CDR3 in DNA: TGTGCCAGCCAACTTGGGACGATAAATTCACCCCTCCACTTT. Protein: CASQLGTINSPLHF.

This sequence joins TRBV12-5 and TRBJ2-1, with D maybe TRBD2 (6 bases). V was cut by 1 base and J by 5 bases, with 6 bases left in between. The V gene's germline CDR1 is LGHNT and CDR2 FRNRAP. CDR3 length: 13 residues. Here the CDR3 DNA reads TGTGCTAGTGGTTTGGGACTAGACAATGAGCAGTTCTTC. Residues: CASGLGLDNEQFF.

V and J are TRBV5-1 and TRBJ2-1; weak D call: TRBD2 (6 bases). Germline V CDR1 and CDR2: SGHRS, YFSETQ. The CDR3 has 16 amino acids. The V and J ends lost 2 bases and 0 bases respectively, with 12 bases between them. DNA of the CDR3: TGCGCCAGCAGCTTTATTCGGGGGAACTCCTACAATGAGCAGTTCTTC. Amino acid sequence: CASSFIRGNSYNEQFF.

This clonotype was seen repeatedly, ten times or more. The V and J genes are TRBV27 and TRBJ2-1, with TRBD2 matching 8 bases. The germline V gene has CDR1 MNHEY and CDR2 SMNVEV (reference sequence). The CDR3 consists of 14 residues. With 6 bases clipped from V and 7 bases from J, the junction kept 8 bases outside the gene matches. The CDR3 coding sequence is TGTGCCAGCAGATCTCGGGGGGGGAGAAATGAGCAGTTCTTC. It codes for CASRSRGGRNEQFF.

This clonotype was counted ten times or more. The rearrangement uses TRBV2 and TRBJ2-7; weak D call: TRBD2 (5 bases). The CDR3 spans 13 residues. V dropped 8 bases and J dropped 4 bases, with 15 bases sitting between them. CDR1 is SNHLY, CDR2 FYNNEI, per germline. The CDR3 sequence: CASDAGREYEQYF. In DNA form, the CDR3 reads TGTGCCAGCGATGCAGGACGGGAATACGAGCAGTACTTC.

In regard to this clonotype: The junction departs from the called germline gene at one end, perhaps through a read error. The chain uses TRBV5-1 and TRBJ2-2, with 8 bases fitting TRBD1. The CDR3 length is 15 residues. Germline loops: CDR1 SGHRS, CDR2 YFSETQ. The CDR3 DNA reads TGCGACAGCAGCTTCCAGGGGGCGTATACCGGGGAGCTGTTTTTT. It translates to CDSSFQGAYTGELFF. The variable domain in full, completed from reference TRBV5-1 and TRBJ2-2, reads KAGVTQTPRYLIKTRGQQVTLSCSPISGHRSVSWYQQTPGQGLQFLFEYFSETQRNKGNFPGRFSGRQFSNSRSEMNVSTLELGDSALYLCDSSFQGAYTGELFFGEGSRLTVL.

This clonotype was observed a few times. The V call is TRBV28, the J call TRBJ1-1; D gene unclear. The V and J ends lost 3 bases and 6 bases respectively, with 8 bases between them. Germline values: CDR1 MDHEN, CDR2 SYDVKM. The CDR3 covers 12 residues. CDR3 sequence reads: CASSFGGAEAFF. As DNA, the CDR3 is TGTGCCAGCAGTTTTGGTGGGGCTGAAGCTTTCTTT.